Included here is one T cell receptor beta chain sequence, with context. The sample originates from a study of control samples from healthy donors and cancer patients. Profiling relied on immunoSEQ multiplex PCR, and the TCRdb table lists in-frame clones only, not all of them. The table has under 140,000 clones, more than 75% seen once. The CDR3 has 15 amino acids. Germline-derived CDR1 and CDR2 are MDHEN and SYDVKM. V gave up 6 bases and J gave up 3 bases; unmatched junction bases: 7. J is TRBJ1-3 and V is TRBV28; 8 nucleotides agree with TRBD1. What was sequenced was PBMCs. The sequence derives from a woman aged 55-70 years with lung cancer. For the CDR3, the DNA is TGTGCCAGCAGGCCAGGGGGCTGGGGTGGAAACACCATATATTTT. Translation gives CASRPGGWGGNTIYF. Together with reference TRBV28 and TRBJ1-3, the CDR3 gives the full variable domain: DVKVTQSSRYLVKRTGEKVFLECVQDMDHENMFWYRQDPGLGLRLIYFSYDVKMKEKGDIPEGYSVSREKKERFSLILESASTNQTSMYLCASRPGGWGGNTIYFGEGSWLTVV.